This TCR beta chain derives from a study of metastatic and nonmetastatic thyroid tumors. Study at large: Samples came from malignant and benign thyroid patients, and repertoires were compared across blood and tumor or nodule tissue.

Ahead of thyroid surgery, no patient had received treatment of any kind. The CDR3 extends over 14 amino acids. CDR1 and CDR2 from the germline V gene are KGHDR and SFDVKD. V was clipped by 9 bases and J by 2 bases; unmatched bases: 6. In the study's own analysis: For papillary thyroid cancer, a distant-metastasis classifier was constructed from CDR3 differences observed across clinicopathological groups. TCRdb redid the clone calls on the PCR reads using MiXCR. It is TCRdb's table, rather than the study itself, that gives the V and J calls and clone size. The sample yields tens of thousands of clones, approximately 15% seen once.

The V and J genes are TRBV24-1 and TRBJ2-7, with TRBD1 matching 10 bases. The clonotype originates from a female donor with papillary thyroid cancer or a benign thyroid nodule (not recorded which). Some clones in this sample may be carry-over from other donors' samples. Source material: blood. For the CDR3, the DNA is TGTGCCACCTCAACCGGGACAGGGGCCTACGAGCAGTACTTC. This codes for CATSTGTGAYEQYF.